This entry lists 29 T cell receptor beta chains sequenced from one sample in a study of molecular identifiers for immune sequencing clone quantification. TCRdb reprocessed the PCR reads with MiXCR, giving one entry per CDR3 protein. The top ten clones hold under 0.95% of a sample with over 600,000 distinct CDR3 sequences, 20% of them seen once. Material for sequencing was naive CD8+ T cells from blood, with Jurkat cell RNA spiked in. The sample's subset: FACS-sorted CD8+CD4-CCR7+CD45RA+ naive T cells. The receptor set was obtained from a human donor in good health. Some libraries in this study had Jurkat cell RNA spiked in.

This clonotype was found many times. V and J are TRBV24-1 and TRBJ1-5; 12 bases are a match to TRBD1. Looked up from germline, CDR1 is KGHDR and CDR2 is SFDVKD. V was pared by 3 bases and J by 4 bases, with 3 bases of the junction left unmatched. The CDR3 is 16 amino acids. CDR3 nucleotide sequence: TGTGCCACCAGTGATGGGACAGGGGGCTGGAATCAGCCCCAGCATTTT. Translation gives CATSDGTGGWNQPQHF.

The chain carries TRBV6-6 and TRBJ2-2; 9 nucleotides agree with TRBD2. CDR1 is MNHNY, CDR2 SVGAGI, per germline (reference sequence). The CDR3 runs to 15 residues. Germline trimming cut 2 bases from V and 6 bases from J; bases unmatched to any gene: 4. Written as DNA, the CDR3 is TGTGCCAGCAGTTACACCCTAGCGGGACCCGGGGAGCTGTTTTTT. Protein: CASSYTLAGPGELFF.

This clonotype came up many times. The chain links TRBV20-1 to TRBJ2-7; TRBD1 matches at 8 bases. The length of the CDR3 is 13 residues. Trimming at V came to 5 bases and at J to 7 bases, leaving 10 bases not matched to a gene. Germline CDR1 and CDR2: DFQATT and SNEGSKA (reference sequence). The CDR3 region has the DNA TGCAGTGCTTGGGGGCAGGGGGCGCGAGAGCAGTACTTC. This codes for CSAWGQGAREQYF.

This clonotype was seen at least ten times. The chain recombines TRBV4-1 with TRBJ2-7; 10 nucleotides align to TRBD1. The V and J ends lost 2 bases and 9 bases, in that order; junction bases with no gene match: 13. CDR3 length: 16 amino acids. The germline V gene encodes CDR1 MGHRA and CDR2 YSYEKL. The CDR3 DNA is TGCGCCAGCAGCCAACAGGGACAGGGGCCTATCGCTGGGCAGTACTTC. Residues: CASSQQGQGPIAGQYF.

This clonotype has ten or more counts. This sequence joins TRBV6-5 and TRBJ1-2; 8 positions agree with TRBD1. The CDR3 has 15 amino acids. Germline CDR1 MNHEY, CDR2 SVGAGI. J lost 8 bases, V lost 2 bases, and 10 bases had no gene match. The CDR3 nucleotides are TGTGCCAGCAGTTACCTGAATCCCGGACAGGGAGGCTACACCTTC. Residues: CASSYLNPGQGGYTF.

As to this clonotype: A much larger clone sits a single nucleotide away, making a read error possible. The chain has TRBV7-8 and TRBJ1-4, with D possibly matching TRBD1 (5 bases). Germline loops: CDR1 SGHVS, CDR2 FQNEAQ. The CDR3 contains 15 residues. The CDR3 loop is CASRLVPSGREKLLF. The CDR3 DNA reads TGTGCCAGCAGATTAGTTCCCTCAGGGCGGGAAAAACTGCTTTTT.

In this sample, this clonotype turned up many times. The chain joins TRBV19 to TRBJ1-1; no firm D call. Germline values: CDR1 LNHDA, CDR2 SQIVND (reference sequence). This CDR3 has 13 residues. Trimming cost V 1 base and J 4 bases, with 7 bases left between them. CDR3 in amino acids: CASSIGVITEAFF. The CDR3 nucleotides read TGTGCCAGTAGTATAGGCGTTATCACTGAAGCTTTCTTT. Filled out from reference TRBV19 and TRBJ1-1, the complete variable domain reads DGGITQSPKYLFRKEGQNVTLSCEQNLNHDAMYWYRQDPGQGLRLIYYSQIVNDFQKGDIAEGYSVSREKKESFPLTVTSAQKNPTAFYLCASSIGVITEAFFGQGTRLTVV.

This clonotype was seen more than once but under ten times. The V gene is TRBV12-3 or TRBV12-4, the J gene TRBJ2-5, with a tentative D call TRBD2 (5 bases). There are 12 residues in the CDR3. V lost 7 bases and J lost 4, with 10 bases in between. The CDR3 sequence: CASTSSPETQYF. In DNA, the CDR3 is TGTGCCAGCACATCTAGCCCAGAGACCCAGTACTTC.

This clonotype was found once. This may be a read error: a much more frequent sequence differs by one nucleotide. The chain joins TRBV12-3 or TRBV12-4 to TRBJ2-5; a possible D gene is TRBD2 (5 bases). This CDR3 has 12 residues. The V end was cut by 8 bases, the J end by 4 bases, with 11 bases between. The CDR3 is CASRRGGETQYF. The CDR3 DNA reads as TGTGCCAGCCGCAGAGGAGGAGAGACCCAGTACTTC.

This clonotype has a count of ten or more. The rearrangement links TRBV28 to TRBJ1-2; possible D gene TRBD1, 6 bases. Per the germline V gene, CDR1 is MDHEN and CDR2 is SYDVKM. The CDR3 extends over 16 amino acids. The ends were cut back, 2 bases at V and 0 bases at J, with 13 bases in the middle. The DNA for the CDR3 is TGTGCCAGCAGTTTAATCACAGGGCAATCTAACTATGGCTACACCTTC. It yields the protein CASSLITGQSNYGYTF.

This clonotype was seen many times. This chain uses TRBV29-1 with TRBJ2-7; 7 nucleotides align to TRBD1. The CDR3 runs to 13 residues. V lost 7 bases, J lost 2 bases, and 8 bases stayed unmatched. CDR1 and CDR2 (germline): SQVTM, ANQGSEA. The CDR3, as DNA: TGCAGCGCCCTGACAGGGATAACCTACGAGCAGTACTTC. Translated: CSALTGITYEQYF.

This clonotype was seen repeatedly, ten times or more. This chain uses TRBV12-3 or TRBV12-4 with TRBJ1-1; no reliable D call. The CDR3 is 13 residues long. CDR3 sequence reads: CALDRARNTEAFF. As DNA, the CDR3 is TGTGCTTTAGACCGCGCTAGGAACACTGAAGCTTTCTTT.

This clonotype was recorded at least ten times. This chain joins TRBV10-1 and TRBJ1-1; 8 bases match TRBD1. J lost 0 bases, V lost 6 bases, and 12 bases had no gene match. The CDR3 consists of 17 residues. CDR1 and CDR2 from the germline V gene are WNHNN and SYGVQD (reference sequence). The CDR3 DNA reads TGCGCCAGCAGGAGGGACAGGTGGGAGGGCATGAACACTGAAGCTTTCTTT. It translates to CASRRDRWEGMNTEAFF.

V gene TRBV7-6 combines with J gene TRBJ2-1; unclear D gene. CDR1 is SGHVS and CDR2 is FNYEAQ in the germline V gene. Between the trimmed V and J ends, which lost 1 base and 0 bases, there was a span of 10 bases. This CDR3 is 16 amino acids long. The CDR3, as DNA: TGTGCCAGCAGCTTAGACGGCGAGAGCTCCTACAATGAGCAGTTCTTC. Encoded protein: CASSLDGESSYNEQFF.

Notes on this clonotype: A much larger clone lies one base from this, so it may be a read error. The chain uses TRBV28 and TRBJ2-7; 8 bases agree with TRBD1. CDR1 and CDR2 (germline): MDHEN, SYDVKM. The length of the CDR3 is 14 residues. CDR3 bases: TGTACCAGCAGTTTAGACAGGGGAATATACGAGCAGTACTTC. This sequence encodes CTSSLDRGIYEQYF. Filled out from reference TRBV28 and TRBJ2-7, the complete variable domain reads DVKVTQSSRYLVKRTGEKVFLECVQDMDHENMFWYRQDPGLGLRLIYFSYDVKMKEKGDIPEGYSVSREKKERFSLILESASTNQTSMYLCTSSLDRGIYEQYFGPGTRLTVT.

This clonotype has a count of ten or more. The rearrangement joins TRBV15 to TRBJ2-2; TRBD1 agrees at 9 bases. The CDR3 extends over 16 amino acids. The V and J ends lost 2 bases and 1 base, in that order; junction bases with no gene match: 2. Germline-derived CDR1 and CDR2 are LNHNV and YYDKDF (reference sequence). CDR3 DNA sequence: TGTGCCACCAGCAGACTGGGACAGGGGAACACCGGGGAGCTGTTTTTT. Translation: CATSRLGQGNTGELFF.

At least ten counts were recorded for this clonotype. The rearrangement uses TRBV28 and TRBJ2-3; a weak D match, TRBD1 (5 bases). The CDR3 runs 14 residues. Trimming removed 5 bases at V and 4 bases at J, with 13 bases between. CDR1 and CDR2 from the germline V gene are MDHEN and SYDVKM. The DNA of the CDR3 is TGTGCCAGCAGTCCCCTCCAGGGCCCAGATACGCAGTATTTT. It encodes CASSPLQGPDTQYF.

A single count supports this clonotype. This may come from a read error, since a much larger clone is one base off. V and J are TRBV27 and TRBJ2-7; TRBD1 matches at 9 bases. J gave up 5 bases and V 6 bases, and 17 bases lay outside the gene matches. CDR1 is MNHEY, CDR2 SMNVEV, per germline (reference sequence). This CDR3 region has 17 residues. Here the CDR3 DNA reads TGTGCCAGCAGAGCGCGCATGGGACAGGGACCGGACCACGAGCAGTACTTC. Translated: CASRARMGQGPDHEQYF.

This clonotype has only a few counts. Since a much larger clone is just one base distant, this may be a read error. CDR3 in amino acids: CAGSSAGTSDSEQFF. The CDR3 coding sequence is TGTGCCGGCAGTTCCGCCGGGACTAGCGACAGTGAGCAGTTCTTC. The gene calls are TRBV12-3 or TRBV12-4 and TRBJ2-1; 10 nucleotides align to TRBD2. This CDR3 region has 15 residues.

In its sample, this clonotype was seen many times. CDR3 sequence reads: CASSQTGTSPGELFF. The CDR3, as DNA: TGTGCCAGCAGCCAGACCGGGACTAGCCCCGGGGAGCTGTTTTTT. The chain links TRBV11-2 to TRBJ2-2; 9 nucleotides agree with TRBD2. V lost 5 bases and J lost 6; bases outside the gene matches: 7. This CDR3 contains 15 residues. In germline, CDR1 is SGHAT, CDR2 FQNNGV.

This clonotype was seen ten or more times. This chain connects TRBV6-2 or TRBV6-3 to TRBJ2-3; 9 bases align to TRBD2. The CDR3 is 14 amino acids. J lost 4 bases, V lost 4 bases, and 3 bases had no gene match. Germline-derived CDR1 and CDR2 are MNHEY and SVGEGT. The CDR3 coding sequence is TGTGCCAGCAGTTGGGAGCGGGGGGCAGATACGCAGTATTTT. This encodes CASSWERGADTQYF.

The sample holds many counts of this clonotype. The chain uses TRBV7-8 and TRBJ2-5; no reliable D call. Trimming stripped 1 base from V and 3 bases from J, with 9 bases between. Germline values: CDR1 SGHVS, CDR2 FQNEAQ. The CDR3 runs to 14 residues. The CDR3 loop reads CASSLGVSKETQYF. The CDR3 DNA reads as TGTGCCAGCAGCTTAGGTGTCTCAAAAGAGACCCAGTACTTC. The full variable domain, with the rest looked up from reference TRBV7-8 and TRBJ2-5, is GAGVSQSPRYKVAKRGQDVALRCDPISGHVSLFWYQQALGQGPEFLTYFQNEAQLDKSGLPSDRFFAERPEGSVSTLKIQRTQQEDSAVYLCASSLGVSKETQYFGPGTRLLVL.

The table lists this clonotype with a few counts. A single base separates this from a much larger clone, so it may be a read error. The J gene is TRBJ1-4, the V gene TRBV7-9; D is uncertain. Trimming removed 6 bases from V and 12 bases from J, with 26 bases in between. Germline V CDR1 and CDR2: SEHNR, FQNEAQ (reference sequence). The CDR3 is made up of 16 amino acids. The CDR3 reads CASSRSVDAVSEELFF. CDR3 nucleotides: TGTGCCAGCAGTCGTTCGGTGGACGCTGTCTCGGAAGAACTGTTTTTT.

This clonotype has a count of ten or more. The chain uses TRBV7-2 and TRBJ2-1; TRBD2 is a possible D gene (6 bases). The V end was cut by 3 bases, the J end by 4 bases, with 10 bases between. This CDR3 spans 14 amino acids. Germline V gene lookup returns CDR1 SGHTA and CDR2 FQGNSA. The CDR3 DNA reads TGTGCCAGCAGCTTTGACCGGGAGTACAATGAGCAGTTCTTC. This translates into CASSFDREYNEQFF.

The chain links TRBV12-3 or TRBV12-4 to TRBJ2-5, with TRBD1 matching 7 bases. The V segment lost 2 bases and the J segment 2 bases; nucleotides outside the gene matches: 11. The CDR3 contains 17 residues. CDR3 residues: CASSLNVGQTFQETQYF. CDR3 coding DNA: TGTGCCAGCAGTTTAAATGTGGGACAGACTTTTCAAGAGACCCAGTACTTC.

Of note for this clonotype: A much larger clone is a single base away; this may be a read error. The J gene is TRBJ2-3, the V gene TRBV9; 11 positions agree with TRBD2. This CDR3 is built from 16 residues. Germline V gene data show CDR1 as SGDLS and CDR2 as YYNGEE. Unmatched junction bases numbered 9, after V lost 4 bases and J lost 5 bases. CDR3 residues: CASSSRLAGILDTQYF. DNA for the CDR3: TGTGCCAGCAGCTCAAGACTAGCGGGAATCCTAGATACGCAGTATTTT.

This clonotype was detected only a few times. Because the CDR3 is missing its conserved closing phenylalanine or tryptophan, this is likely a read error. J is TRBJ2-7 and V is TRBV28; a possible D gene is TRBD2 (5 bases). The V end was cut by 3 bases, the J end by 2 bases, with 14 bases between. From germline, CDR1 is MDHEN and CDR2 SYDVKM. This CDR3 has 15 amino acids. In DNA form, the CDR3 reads TGTGCCAGCAGTTTTCGGGGTCCCTGGACCTACGAGCAGTACTCC. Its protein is CASSFRGPWTYEQYS.

The CDR3 DNA follows: TGTGCCAGCAGTCAGATTTCCCCCGGGGGACAGCACTCCTACGAGCAGTACTTC. Translated, it gives CASSQISPGGQHSYEQYF. The rearrangement uses TRBV27 and TRBJ2-7, with D perhaps TRBD1 (7 bases). This CDR3 spans 18 amino acids. The germline CDR1 and CDR2 sequences are MNHEY and SMNVEV (reference sequence). With 5 bases removed from V and 0 bases from J, the gap between germline ends came to 23 bases.

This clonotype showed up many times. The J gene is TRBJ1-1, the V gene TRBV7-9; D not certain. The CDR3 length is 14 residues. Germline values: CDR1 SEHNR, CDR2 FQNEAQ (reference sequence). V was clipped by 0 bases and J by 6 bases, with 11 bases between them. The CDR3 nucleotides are TGTGCCAGCAGCTTAGCTACCATTGGACCTGAAGCTTTCTTT. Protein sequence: CASSLATIGPEAFF.